The clone carrying this T cell receptor (beta chain) was picked up many times. The record originates from a study of neurological immune-mediated disorders. One entry per CDR3 protein, called by TCRdb with MiXCR from the 5' RACE reads. The data hold 15,000 to 20,000 distinct CDR3 sequences, with roughly 14% observed a single time. Germline CDR1 is DFQATT and CDR2 is SNEGSKA (reference sequence). V lost 3 bases to trimming and J lost 0 bases; unmatched junction nucleotides: 10. The CDR3 contains 17 residues. The chain joins TRBV20-1 to TRBJ1-5; 8 nucleotides match TRBD1. The sample consisted of PBMCs. The source of this sequence is a man aged 60 to 75 with HTLV-1-associated myelopathy (HAM/TSP). The CDR3 reads CSARDLTGAGSNQPQHF. The CDR3 DNA sequence: TGCAGTGCTAGGGACTTGACAGGGGCGGGTAGCAATCAGCCCCAGCATTTT.